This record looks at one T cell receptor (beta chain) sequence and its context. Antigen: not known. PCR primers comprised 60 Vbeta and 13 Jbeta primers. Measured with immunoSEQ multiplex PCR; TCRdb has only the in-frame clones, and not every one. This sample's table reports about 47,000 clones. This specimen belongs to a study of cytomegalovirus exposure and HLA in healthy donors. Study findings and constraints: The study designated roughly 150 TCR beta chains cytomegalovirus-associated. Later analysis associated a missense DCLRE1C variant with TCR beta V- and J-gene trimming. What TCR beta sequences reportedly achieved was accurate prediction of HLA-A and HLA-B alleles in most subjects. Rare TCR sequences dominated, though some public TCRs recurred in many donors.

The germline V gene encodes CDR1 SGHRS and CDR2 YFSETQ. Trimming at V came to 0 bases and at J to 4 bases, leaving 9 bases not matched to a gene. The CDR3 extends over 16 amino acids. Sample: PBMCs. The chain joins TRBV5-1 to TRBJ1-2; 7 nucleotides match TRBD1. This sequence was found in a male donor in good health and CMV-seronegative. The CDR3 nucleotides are TGCGCCAGCAGCTTGGGTTCAGGGGGAGGTAGCTATGGCTACACCTTC. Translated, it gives CASSLGSGGGSYGYTF.